These 8 T cell receptor beta chains were all obtained from the same sample, sequenced in a study of Graves' ophthalmopathy and Graves' hyperthyroidism. Amplified material comprised TCR beta CDR3 regions derived from RNA transcripts. An opening RT-PCR round employed HTBI primers and preceded a second-round multiplex PCR. MiXCR, applied by TCRdb to the multiplex PCR reads, yields one record per CDR3 protein. This sample has almost 750,000 distinct CDR3 sequences, with around 40% found just once. The source material was peripheral blood. The receptors originated from an adult man with Graves' ophthalmopathy.

V usage is TRBV11-2 and J usage is TRBJ2-7; the D gene could be TRBD1 or TRBD2 (5 bases each). The CDR3 runs to 14 residues. Germline V gene lookup returns CDR1 SGHAT and CDR2 FQNNGV. V was pared by 3 bases and J by 2 bases, with 11 bases between. DNA of the CDR3: TGTGCCAGCAGCTTGCCCGGGACCCCCTACGAGCAGTACTTC. Translating gives CASSLPGTPYEQYF.

This clonotype was detected only a few times. This sequence joins TRBV4-3 and TRBJ2-2; D unresolved. The CDR3 is 14 residues long. V was trimmed by 1 base and J by 4 bases, leaving 7 bases between them. Germline CDR1 LGHNA, CDR2 YSLEER. As DNA, the CDR3 is TGCGCCAGCAGCCAAGGGCTTAGCACCGGGGAGCTGTTTTTT. It encodes CASSQGLSTGELFF.

The rearrangement uses TRBV11-2 and TRBJ2-5, with D possibly being TRBD1 or TRBD2 (5 bases each). Trimming shortened V by 5 bases and J by 5 bases, and 18 bases separated the two germline ends. The CDR3 extends over 15 amino acids. Germline CDR1 and CDR2: SGHAT and FQNNGV. The CDR3 reads CASSPNVGGSETQYF. The CDR3 DNA is TGTGCCAGCAGCCCCAACGTTGGGGGATCCGAGACCCAGTACTTC.

The V gene is TRBV19, the J gene TRBJ2-5; 14 nucleotides agree with TRBD2. This CDR3 is built from 17 residues. CDR1 and CDR2 (germline): LNHDA, SQIVND (reference sequence). The ends lost 8 bases at V and 1 base at J; junction bases unmatched: 9. Written as DNA, the CDR3 is TGTGCCAGTTCATTCCTGGGACTAGCGGGGGTCCAAGAGACCCAGTACTTC. Translation gives CASSFLGLAGVQETQYF.

This clonotype appeared many times. This sequence joins TRBV7-9 and TRBJ1-1; D not certain. The V and J ends lost 1 base and 4 bases respectively, with 10 bases between them. CDR1 and CDR2 from the germline V gene are SEHNR and FQNEAQ (reference sequence). The CDR3 is 14 amino acids. This CDR3 is CASSLGWEGTEAFF. As DNA, the CDR3 is TGTGCCAGCAGCTTAGGTTGGGAGGGCACTGAAGCTTTCTTT.

This chain connects TRBV4-2 to TRBJ2-7; TRBD2 matches at 10 bases. The germline gives CDR1 LGHNA, CDR2 YNFKEQ. The CDR3 runs 17 residues. The V and J ends lost 4 bases and 4 bases, in that order; junction bases with no gene match: 13. In DNA, the CDR3 is TGTGCCAGCAGCCGAGTTACCGGGACTAGCGAGAGATACGAGCAGTACTTC. This encodes CASSRVTGTSERYEQYF.

The table lists this clonotype with a count of one. A far larger clone is only one base removed, so a read error is likely. The chain is built from TRBV10-3 and TRBJ2-7, with D unresolved. The germline gives CDR1 ENHRY, CDR2 SYGVKD. The CDR3 is 10 residues long. V lost 6 bases and J lost 0, with 0 bases in between. The CDR3 loop reads CAISSYEQYF. In nucleotides, the CDR3 is TGTGCCATCAGCTCCTACGAGCAGTACTTC.

This clonotype has just one count. This chain connects TRBV9 to TRBJ1-2; 7 positions match TRBD1. This CDR3 is built from 15 residues. V lost 4 bases, J lost 4 bases, and 10 bases stayed unmatched. Germline-derived CDR1 and CDR2 are SGDLS and YYNGEE. The CDR3: CASSQATGSLYGYTF. In DNA, the CDR3 is TGTGCCAGCAGCCAAGCGACAGGGAGCCTCTATGGCTACACCTTC.